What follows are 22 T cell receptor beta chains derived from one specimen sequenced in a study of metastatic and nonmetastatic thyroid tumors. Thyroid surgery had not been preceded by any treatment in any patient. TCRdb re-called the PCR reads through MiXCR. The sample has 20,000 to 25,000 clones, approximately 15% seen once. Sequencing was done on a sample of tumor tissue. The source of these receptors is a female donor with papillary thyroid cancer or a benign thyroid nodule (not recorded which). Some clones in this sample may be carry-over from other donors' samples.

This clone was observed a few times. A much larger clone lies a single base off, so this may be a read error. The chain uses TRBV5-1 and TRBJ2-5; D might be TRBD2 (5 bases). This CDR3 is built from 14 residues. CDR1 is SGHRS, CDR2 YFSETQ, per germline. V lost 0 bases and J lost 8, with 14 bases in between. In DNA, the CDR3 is TGCGCCAGCAGCTTGGGCCTACGGGGAGATACCCAGTACTTC. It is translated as CASSLGLRGDTQYF.

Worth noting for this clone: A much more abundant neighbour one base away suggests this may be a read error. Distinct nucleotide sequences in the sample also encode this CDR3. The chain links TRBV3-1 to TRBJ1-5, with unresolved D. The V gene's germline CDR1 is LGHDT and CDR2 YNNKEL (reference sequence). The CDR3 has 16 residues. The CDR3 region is CASSQEDGIHCRPQHF. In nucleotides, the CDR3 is TGTGCCAGCAGCCAAGAGGATGGAATTCACTGCCGGCCCCAGCACTTT.

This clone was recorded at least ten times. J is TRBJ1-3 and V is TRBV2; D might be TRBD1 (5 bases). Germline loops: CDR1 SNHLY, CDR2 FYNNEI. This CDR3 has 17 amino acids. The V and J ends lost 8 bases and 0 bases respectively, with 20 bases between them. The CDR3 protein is CASYRGTVAFSGNTIYF. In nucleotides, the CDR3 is TGTGCCAGCTATCGGGGGACGGTTGCTTTCTCTGGAAACACCATATATTTT.

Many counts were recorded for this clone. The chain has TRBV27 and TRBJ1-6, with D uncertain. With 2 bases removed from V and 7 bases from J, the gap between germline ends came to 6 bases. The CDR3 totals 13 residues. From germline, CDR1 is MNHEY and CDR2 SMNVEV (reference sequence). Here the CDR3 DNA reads TGTGCCAGCAGTTTAATGAGGAATTCACCCCTCCACTTT. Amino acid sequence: CASSLMRNSPLHF.

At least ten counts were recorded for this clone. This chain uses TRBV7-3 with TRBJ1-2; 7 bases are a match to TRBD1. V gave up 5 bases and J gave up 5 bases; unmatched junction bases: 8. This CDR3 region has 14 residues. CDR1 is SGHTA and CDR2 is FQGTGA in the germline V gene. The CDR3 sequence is CASSPQQGSYGYTF. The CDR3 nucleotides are TGTGCCAGCAGCCCCCAACAGGGGTCTTATGGCTACACCTTC.

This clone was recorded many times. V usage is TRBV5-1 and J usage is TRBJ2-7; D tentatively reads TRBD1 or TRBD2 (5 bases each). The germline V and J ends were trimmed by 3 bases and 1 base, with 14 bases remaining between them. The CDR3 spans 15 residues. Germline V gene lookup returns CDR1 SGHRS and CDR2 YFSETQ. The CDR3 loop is CASSSGAANSYEQYF. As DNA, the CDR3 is TGCGCCAGCAGCTCCGGGGCAGCAAATTCCTACGAGCAGTACTTC.

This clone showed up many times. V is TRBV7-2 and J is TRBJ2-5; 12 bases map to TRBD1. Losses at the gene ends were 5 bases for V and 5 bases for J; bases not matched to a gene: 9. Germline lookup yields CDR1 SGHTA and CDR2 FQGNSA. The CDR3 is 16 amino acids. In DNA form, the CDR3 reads TGTGCCAGCAGCCTCCCGGGACAGGGGGCGTGGGAGACCCAGTACTTC. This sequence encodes CASSLPGQGAWETQYF.

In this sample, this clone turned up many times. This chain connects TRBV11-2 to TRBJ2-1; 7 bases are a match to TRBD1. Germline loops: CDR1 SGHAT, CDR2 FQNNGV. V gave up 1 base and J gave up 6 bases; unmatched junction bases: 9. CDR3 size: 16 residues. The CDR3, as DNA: TGTGCCAGCAGCTTAGGGTCAGGGGGTACCTCCAATGAGCAGTTCTTC. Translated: CASSLGSGGTSNEQFF.

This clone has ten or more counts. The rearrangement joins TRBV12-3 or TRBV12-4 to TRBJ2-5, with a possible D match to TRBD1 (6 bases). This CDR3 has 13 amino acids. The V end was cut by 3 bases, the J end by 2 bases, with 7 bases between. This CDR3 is CASSFDRQETQYF. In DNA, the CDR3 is TGTGCCAGCAGTTTTGACAGGCAAGAGACCCAGTACTTC.

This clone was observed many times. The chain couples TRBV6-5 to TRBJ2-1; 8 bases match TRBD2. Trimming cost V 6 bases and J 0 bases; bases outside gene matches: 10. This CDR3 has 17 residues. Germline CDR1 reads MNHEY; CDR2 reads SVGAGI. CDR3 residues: CASRTTSGLFSYNEQFF. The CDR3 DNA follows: TGTGCCAGCAGGACTACTAGCGGCCTCTTCTCCTACAATGAGCAGTTCTTC.

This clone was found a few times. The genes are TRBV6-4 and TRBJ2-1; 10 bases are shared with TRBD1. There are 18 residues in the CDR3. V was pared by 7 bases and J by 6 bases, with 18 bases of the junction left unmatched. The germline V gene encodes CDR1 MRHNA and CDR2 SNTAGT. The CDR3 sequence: CASIQVPGGGQGTNEQFF. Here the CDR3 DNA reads TGTGCCAGCATCCAAGTCCCTGGAGGGGGACAGGGGACCAATGAGCAGTTCTTC.

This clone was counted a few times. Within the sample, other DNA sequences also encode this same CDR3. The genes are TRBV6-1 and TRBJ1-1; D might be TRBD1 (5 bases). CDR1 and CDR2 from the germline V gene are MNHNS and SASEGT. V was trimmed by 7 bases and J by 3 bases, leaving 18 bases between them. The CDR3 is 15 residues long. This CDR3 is CASIPLGGGDTEAFF. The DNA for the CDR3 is TGTGCCAGCATCCCCCTCGGTGGGGGTGACACTGAAGCTTTCTTT.

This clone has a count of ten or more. The CDR3: CASGPPEVRGYTF. In DNA form, the CDR3 reads TGCGCCAGCGGGCCACCAGAGGTTAGGGGCTACACCTTC. The chain couples TRBV5-1 to TRBJ1-2; no clear D. The CDR3 consists of 13 residues. The germline gives CDR1 SGHRS, CDR2 YFSETQ. V gave up 7 bases and J gave up 8 bases, with 18 bases separating them.

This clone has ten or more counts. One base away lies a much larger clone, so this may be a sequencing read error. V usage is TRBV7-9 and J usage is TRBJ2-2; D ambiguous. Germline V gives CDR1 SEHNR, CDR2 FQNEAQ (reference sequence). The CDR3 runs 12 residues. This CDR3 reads CASGLEHGELFF. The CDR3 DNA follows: TGTGCCAGCGGCTTAGAACACGGGGAGCTGTTTTTT.

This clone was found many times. CDR3 in amino acids: CATSDPSTGNEKLFF. The CDR3 coding sequence is TGTGCCACCAGTGATCCGTCGACAGGCAATGAAAAACTGTTTTTT. This chain connects TRBV24-1 to TRBJ1-4; a possible D gene is TRBD1 (6 bases). Germline V gene sequence: CDR1 KGHDR, CDR2 SFDVKD. V dropped 3 bases and J dropped 5 bases, with 12 bases sitting between them. This CDR3 is built from 15 residues.

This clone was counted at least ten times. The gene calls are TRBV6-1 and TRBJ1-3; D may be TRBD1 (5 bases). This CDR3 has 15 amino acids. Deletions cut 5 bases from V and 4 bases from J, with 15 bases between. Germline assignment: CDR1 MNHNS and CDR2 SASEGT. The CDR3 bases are TGTGCCAGCAGTCCCCCAGGGAGGTTGGGAAACACCATATATTTT. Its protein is CASSPPGRLGNTIYF.

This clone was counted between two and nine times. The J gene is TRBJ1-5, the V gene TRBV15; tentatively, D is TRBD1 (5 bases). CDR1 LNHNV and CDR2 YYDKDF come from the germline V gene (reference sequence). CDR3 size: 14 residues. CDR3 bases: TGTGCAAACAGCCCGACAGTGGGCAATCAGCCCCAGCATTTT. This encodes CANSPTVGNQPQHF.

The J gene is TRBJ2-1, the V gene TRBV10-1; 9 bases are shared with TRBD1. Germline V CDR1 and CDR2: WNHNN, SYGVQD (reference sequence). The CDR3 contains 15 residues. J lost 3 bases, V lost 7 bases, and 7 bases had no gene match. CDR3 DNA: TGCGCCAGCATCTACAGGGGGCTCGGCTACAATGAGCAGTTCTTC. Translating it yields CASIYRGLGYNEQFF.

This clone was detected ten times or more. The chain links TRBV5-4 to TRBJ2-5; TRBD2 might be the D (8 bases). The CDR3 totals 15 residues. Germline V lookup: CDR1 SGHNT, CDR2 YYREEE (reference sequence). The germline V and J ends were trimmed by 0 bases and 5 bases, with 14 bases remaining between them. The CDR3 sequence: CASSLVVAGQETQYF. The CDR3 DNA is TGTGCCAGCAGCTTGGTGGTAGCGGGACAGGAGACCCAGTACTTC.

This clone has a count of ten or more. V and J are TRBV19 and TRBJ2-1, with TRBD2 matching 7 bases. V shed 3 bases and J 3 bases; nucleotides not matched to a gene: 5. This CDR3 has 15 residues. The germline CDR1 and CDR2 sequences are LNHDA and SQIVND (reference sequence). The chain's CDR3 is CASSILGGNYNEQFF. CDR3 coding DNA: TGTGCCAGTAGTATTTTGGGGGGGAACTACAATGAGCAGTTCTTC. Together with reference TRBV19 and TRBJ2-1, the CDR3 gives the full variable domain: DGGITQSPKYLFRKEGQNVTLSCEQNLNHDAMYWYRQDPGQGLRLIYYSQIVNDFQKGDIAEGYSVSREKKESFPLTVTSAQKNPTAFYLCASSILGGNYNEQFFGPGTRLTVL.

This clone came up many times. The CDR3 protein is CASSESGRSTGELFF. The DNA of the CDR3 is TGTGCCAGCAGTGAATCTGGGAGGTCCACCGGGGAGCTGTTTTTT. The J gene is TRBJ2-2, the V gene TRBV2; D is perhaps TRBD2 (6 bases). The CDR3 extends over 15 amino acids. Trimming removed 2 bases from V and 4 bases from J, with 11 bases in between. Germline CDR1 is SNHLY and CDR2 is FYNNEI. The variable domain in full, with the rest retrieved from reference TRBV2 and TRBJ2-2, is EPEVTQTPSHQVTQMGQEVILRCVPISNHLYFYWYRQILGQKVEFLVSFYNNEISEKSEIFDDQFSVERPDGSNFTLKIRSTKLEDSAMYFCASSESGRSTGELFFGEGSRLTVL.

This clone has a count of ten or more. The chain's CDR3 is CAISESNRRQIKYGYTF. The DNA for the CDR3 is TGTGCCATCAGTGAGTCGAACCGGAGACAGATCAAATATGGCTACACCTTC. This chain links TRBV10-3 with TRBJ1-2, with D tentatively TRBD1 (5 bases). Germline loops: CDR1 ENHRY, CDR2 SYGVKD. The CDR3 has 17 residues. V was shortened by 0 bases and J by 5 bases, with 19 bases between the two germline ends.